The 5 T cell receptor beta chains below come from one sample, sequenced in a study of beta chain features in type 1 diabetes. Study-wide results and limits: All four CD4+ subsets from Type 1 diabetes patients carried moderately but significantly shorter TCRB CDR3s.

Since all of the isolated RNA was reverse transcribed, expressed TCRB transcripts were what got sequenced. The repertoire was sequenced with immunoSEQ multiplex PCR; TCRdb's copy has only in-frame clones and lacks some. The profile shows 250,000 to 300,000 clones, 24% of them singletons. Their specific antigens are unknown. Sample: naive CD4+ T cells from blood. The source of these receptors is a woman in her twenties or thirties with type 1 diabetes.

This clone has just a few counts. This chain links TRBV14 with TRBJ2-7, with D perhaps matching TRBD2 (5 bases). The ends were cut back, 2 bases at V and 13 bases at J, with 18 bases in the middle. In germline, CDR1 is SGHDN, CDR2 FVKESK. The CDR3 runs to 13 residues. Here the CDR3 reads CASSQLTTVRTYF. The CDR3 coding sequence is TGTGCCAGCAGCCAACTGACTACCGTCAGGACCTACTTC.

The V gene is TRBV4-1, the J gene TRBJ1-5; D is undetermined. Germline CDR1 and CDR2: MGHRA and YSYEKL. V shed 0 bases and J shed 0 bases, with 9 bases lying between them. The CDR3 is 16 amino acids. CDR3 residues: CASSQDWLFSNQPQHF. In DNA, the CDR3 is TGCGCCAGCAGCCAAGATTGGCTCTTTAGCAATCAGCCCCAGCATTTT.

The chain is built from TRBV13 and TRBJ2-7; 7 nucleotides line up with TRBD2. Germline CDR1 and CDR2: PRHDT and FYEKMQ (reference sequence). Trimming cost V 5 bases and J 3 bases; bases outside gene matches: 4. This CDR3 comprises 13 residues. CDR3 coding DNA: TGTGCCAGCAGCACGCGGGGGAACTACGAGCAGTACTTC. It translates to CASSTRGNYEQYF. Full variable domain (remainder filled in from reference TRBV13 and TRBJ2-7): AAGVIQSPRHLIKEKRETATLKCYPIPRHDTVYWYQQGPGQDPQFLISFYEKMQSDKGSIPDRFSAQQFSDYHSELNMSSLELGDSALYFCASSTRGNYEQYFGPGTRLTVT.

J is TRBJ2-2 and V is TRBV19, with D possibly matching TRBD2 (5 bases). Germline V gene data show CDR1 as LNHDA and CDR2 as SQIVND (reference sequence). Deletions cut 5 bases from V and 10 bases from J, with 17 bases between. The CDR3 is 14 amino acids. In nucleotides, the CDR3 is TGTGCCAGTAGTGACGTTGAGGGTGAGGTGGAGCTGTTTTTT. Translated, it gives CASSDVEGEVELFF.

The chain is built from TRBV29-1 and TRBJ2-1; a weak D match, TRBD1 (6 bases). V lost 0 bases and J 1 base, leaving 7 bases between the germline ends. The germline V gene encodes CDR1 SQVTM and CDR2 ANQGSEA. The CDR3 extends over 14 amino acids. Here the CDR3 DNA reads TGCAGCGTTGAAGAGACAGGTTCCTACAATGAGCAGTTCTTC. It codes for CSVEETGSYNEQFF.